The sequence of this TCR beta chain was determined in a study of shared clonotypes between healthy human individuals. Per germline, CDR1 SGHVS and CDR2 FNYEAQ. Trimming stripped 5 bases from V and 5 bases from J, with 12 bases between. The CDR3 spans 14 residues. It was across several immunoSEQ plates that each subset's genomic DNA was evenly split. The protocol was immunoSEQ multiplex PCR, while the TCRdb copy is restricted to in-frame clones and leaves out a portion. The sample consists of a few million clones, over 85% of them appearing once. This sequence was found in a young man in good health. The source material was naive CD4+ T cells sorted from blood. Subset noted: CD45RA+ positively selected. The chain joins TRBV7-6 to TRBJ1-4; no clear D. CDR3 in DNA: TGTGCCAGCAGCCAAAACGGCGGGAATGAAAAACTGTTTTTT. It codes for CASSQNGGNEKLFF.